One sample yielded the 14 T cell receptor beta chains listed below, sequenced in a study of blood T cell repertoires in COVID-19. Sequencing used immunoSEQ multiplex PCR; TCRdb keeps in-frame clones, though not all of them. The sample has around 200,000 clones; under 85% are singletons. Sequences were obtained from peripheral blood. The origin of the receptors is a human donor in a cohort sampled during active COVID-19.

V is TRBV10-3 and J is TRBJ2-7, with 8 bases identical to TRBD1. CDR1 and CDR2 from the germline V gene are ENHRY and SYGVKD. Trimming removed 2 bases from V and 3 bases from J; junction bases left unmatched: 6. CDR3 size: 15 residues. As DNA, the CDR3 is TGTGCCATCAGTGAGCTACCGGGACAGGACTACGAGCAGTACTTC. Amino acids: CAISELPGQDYEQYF.

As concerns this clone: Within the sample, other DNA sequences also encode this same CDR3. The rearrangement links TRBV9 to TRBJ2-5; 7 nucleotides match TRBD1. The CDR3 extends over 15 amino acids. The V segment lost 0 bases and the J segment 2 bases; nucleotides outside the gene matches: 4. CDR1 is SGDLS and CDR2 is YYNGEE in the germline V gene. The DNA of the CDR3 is TGTGCCAGCAGCGTAGCCGGGACAGTTCAAGAGACCCAGTACTTC. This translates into CASSVAGTVQETQYF.

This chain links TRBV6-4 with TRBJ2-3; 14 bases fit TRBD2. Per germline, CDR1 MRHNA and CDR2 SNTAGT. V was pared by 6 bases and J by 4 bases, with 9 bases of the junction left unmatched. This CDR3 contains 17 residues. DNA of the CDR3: TGTGCCAGCAGCGAGACTAGCGGGGGGGCCGGTGCAGATACGCAGTATTTT. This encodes CASSETSGGAGADTQYF.

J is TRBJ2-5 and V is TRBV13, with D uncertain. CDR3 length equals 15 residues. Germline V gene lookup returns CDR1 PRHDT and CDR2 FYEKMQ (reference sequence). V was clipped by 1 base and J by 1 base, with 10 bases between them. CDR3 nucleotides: TGTGCCAGCAGCTTAGTTTACAGCCCCCAAGAGACCCAGTACTTC. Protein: CASSLVYSPQETQYF.

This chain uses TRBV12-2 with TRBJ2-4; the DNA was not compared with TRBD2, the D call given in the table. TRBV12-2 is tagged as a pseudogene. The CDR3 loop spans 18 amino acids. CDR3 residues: CASRLARLSFSAKNIQYF. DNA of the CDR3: TGTGCAAGTCGCTTAGCGAGGCTATCCTTCTCGGCCAAAAACATTCAGTACTTC.

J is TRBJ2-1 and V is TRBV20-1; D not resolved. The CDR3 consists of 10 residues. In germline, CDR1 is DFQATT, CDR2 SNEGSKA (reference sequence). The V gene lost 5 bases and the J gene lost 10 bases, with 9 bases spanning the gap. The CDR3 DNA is TGCAGTGCTGTATCGGTCGAGCAGTTCTTC. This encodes CSAVSVEQFF.

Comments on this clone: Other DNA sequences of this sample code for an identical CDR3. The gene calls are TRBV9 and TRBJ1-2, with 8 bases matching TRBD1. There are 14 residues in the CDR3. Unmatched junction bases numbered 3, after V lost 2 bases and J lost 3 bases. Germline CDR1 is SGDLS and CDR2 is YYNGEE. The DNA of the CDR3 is TGTGCCAGCAGCGTCGGACAGGGCGACTATGGCTACACCTTC. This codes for CASSVGQGDYGYTF.

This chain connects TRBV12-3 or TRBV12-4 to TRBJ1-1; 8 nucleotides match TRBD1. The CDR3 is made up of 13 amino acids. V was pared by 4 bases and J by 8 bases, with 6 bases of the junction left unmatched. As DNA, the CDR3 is TGTGCCAGCAGTTCCACAGGGGGACCCGAAGCTTTCTTT. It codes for CASSSTGGPEAFF.

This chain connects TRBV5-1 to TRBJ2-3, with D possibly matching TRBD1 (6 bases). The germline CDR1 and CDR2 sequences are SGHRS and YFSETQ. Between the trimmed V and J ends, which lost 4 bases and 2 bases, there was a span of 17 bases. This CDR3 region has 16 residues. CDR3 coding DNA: TGCGCCAGCAGCCACCCCGCAGGGGCTCCCACAGATACGCAGTATTTT. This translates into CASSHPAGAPTDTQYF.

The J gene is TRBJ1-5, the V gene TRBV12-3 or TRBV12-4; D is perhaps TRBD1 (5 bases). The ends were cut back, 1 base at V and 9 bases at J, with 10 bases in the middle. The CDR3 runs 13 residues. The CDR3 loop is CASSLGRVMPQHF. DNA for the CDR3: TGTGCCAGCAGTTTAGGCAGGGTAATGCCCCAGCATTTT.

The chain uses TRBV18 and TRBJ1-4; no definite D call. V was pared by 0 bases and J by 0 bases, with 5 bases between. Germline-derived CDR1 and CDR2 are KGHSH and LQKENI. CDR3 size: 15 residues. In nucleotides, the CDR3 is TGTGCCAGCTCACCACCAGAGGCAACTAATGAAAAACTGTTTTTT. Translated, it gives CASSPPEATNEKLFF.

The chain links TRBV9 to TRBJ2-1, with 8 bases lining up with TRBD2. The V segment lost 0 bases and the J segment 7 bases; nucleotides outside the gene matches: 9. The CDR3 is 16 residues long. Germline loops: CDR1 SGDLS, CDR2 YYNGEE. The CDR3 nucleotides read TGTGCCAGCAGCGTAGGTGGCGGGGGGACTAGTAATGAGCAGTTCTTC. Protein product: CASSVGGGGTSNEQFF.

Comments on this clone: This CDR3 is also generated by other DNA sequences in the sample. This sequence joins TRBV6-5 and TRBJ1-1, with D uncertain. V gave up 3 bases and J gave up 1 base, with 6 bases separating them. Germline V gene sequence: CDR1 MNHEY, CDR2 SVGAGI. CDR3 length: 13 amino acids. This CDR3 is CASSYRGNTEAFF. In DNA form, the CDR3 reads TGTGCCAGCAGTTATCGCGGGAACACTGAAGCTTTCTTT.

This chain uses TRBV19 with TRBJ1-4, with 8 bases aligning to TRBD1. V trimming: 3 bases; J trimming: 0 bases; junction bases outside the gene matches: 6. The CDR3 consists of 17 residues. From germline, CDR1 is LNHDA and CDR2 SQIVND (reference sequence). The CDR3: CASSMYRGTSTNEKLFF. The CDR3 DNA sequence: TGTGCCAGTAGTATGTACAGGGGGACTTCAACTAATGAAAAACTGTTTTTT.